Below, 4 T cell receptor beta chains from the same sample are listed, as sequenced in a study of blood T cell repertoires in COVID-19. The data were produced by immunoSEQ multiplex PCR, yet TCRdb's version contains in-frame clones alone and is incomplete. The sample lists about 230,000 clones; 75% to 90% were seen once. The sequencing input was peripheral blood. The receptors stem from a woman between 70 and 85 years old with active or convalescent COVID-19.

This chain joins TRBV2 and TRBJ1-5, with D possibly TRBD1 on 6 matching bases. Germline CDR1 SNHLY, CDR2 FYNNEI. Trimming cost V 6 bases and J 7 bases, with 19 bases left between them. This CDR3 is 15 amino acids long. The CDR3, as DNA: TGTGCCAGCAGCGCGTCGTCAGGGGCCGAACAGCCCCAGCATTTT. It encodes CASSASSGAEQPQHF. The full variable domain, rest sourced from reference TRBV2 and TRBJ1-5, is EPEVTQTPSHQVTQMGQEVILRCVPISNHLYFYWYRQILGQKVEFLVSFYNNEISEKSEIFDDQFSVERPDGSNFTLKIRSTKLEDSAMYFCASSASSGAEQPQHFGDGTRLSIL.

The chain is built from TRBV7-2 and TRBJ1-2; D perhaps matches TRBD1 (5 bases). Trimming pared 5 bases from V and 2 bases from J, leaving 12 bases between. The CDR3 has 14 residues. CDR1 SGHTA and CDR2 FQGNSA come from the germline V gene. The CDR3 DNA sequence: TGTGCCAGCAGCCCGGGGGGAGGGAACTATGGCTACACCTTC. Translated: CASSPGGGNYGYTF.

Comment on this clone: An end of the junction does not agree with germline; a read error may underlie this. The rearrangement uses TRBV18 and TRBJ2-7, with 11 bases lining up with TRBD1. The CDR3 loop spans 15 amino acids. Germline CDR1 and CDR2: KGHSH and LQKENI. CDR3 protein: CASSGTGTGGFGSDF. As DNA, the CDR3 is TGTGCCAGCTCAGGGACCGGGACAGGGGGTTTCGGCAGTGACTTC.

This rearrangement joins TRBV19 to TRBJ1-4; the D gene is possibly TRBD1 (6 bases). The CDR3 runs 14 residues. Germline CDR1 reads LNHDA; CDR2 reads SQIVND (reference sequence). The V end lost 2 bases, the J end lost 7 bases, and 11 bases lay between the germline ends. The chain's CDR3 is CASSIQQGGEKLFF. CDR3 DNA sequence: TGTGCCAGTAGTATACAACAGGGCGGTGAAAAACTGTTTTTT. Complete variable domain (other parts from reference TRBV19 and TRBJ1-4): DGGITQSPKYLFRKEGQNVTLSCEQNLNHDAMYWYRQDPGQGLRLIYYSQIVNDFQKGDIAEGYSVSREKKESFPLTVTSAQKNPTAFYLCASSIQQGGEKLFFGSGTQLSVL.